The 6 T cell receptor beta chains below all came from one sample that was sequenced in a study of blood T cell repertoires in COVID-19 (dated by TCRdb to 2019 to 2021). Library creation used the immunoSEQ multiplex PCR assay. Not all clones reach the TCRdb copy of this immuneACCESS table, which keeps in-frame sequences only. Checked studies attribute under half of the gap to unresolved V genes and leave the rest unexplained. The sample has about 140,000 clones on record, approximately 90% of them singletons. Around 1.5% of the sample is in the top ten clones. The sequencing input was peripheral blood. The receptors here all came from a human donor in a cohort sampled during active COVID-19.

The chain couples TRBV30 to TRBJ2-3, with TRBD2 matching over 11 bases. Germline loops: CDR1 GTSNPN, CDR2 SVGIG (reference sequence). There are 15 residues in the CDR3. V lost 4 bases and J lost 2; bases outside the gene matches: 5. The CDR3 loop reads CAWTLAGAFTDTQYF. The CDR3 DNA is TGTGCCTGGACACTAGCGGGGGCGTTCACAGATACGCAGTATTTT.

J is TRBJ2-3 and V is TRBV2; the match to TRBD2 covers 8 bases. J lost 2 bases, V lost 7 bases, and 8 bases had no gene match. The CDR3 runs to 15 residues. Germline V gene lookup returns CDR1 SNHLY and CDR2 FYNNEI. CDR3 residues: CASKRLANPTDTQYF. DNA of the CDR3: TGTGCCAGCAAACGACTAGCGAATCCCACAGATACGCAGTATTTT.

V and J are TRBV5-6 and TRBJ1-5; the D gene is possibly TRBD1 (5 bases). The CDR3 covers 15 residues. Trimming left V 2 bases short and J 5 bases short, with 14 bases between. Germline CDR1 reads SGHDT; CDR2 reads YYEEEE. The CDR3 protein is CASSFGQGFDQPQHF. The DNA for the CDR3 is TGTGCCAGCAGCTTTGGTCAGGGATTCGATCAGCCCCAGCATTTT.

The rearrangement joins TRBV7-2 to TRBJ2-5; possible D gene TRBD1, 7 bases. The CDR3 has 14 amino acids. Trimming shortened V by 7 bases and J by 4 bases, and 16 bases separated the two germline ends. Per germline, CDR1 SGHTA and CDR2 FQGNSA. CDR3 loop: CASNLGQGGETQYF. In DNA form, the CDR3 reads TGTGCCAGCAACCTCGGTCAGGGGGGAGAGACCCAGTACTTC.

The V and J genes are TRBV9 and TRBJ2-1, with 9 bases identical to TRBD2. The CDR3 spans 16 residues. CDR1 and CDR2 from the germline V gene are SGDLS and YYNGEE. J was trimmed by 6 bases and V by 0 bases; bases with no gene match: 7. CDR3 region: CASSVVGGGAGNEQFF. CDR3 in DNA: TGTGCCAGCAGCGTAGTCGGCGGGGGGGCCGGCAATGAGCAGTTCTTC.

V usage is TRBV7-9 and J usage is TRBJ1-2, with 7 bases fitting TRBD1. V was clipped by 5 bases and J by 4 bases; unmatched bases: 4. The CDR3 is made up of 13 amino acids. Germline values: CDR1 SEHNR, CDR2 FQNEAQ (reference sequence). This CDR3 reads CASSQGTAYGYTF. The CDR3 nucleotides read TGTGCCAGCAGCCAAGGGACAGCCTATGGCTACACCTTC.